These 3 T cell receptor beta chains were sequenced from one sample in a study of CXCR3-negative and CXCR3-positive naive CD8 T cells. Study-level results: CXCR3-positive naive cells carried more hydrophobic TRB CDR3s than CXCR3-negative ones.

These receptors' antigens are unknown. Researchers prepared the TRB cDNA libraries using 5' RACE with UMI labels. Each CDR3 protein gets one entry in TCRdb, which reprocessed the 5' RACE reads and gives no DNA. This sample's table reports about 89,000 distinct CDR3 sequences. The sequencing sample was made of naive CXCR3+ CD8+ T cells from blood. Subset meaning: CD45RO-CCR7+CD27+CD95- naive CD8+ T cells expressing CXCR3 (TNR3+). The origin of the receptors is a human donor in good health. Some clones in this sample may be carry-over from other donors' samples.

V usage is TRBV18 and J usage is TRBJ2-5; TCRdb's assignment of TRBD2 cannot be checked, as there is no DNA. Looked up from germline, CDR1 is KGHSH and CDR2 is LQKENI. This CDR3 has 16 residues. The CDR3 reads CASSPLEREAPATQYF.

The rearrangement links TRBV12-3 or TRBV12-4 to TRBJ2-1; the D gene TCRdb calls, TRBD2, cannot be checked with no DNA. There are 13 residues in the CDR3. The CDR3 is CASSATSWVEQFF.

The V call is TRBV28, the J call TRBJ2-3. The CDR3 is made up of 16 amino acids. Germline V gene sequence: CDR1 MDHEN, CDR2 SYDVKM. CDR3 sequence: CASSLTQQVSTDTQYF. Full variable domain (rest looked up from reference TRBV28 and TRBJ2-3): DVKVTQSSRYLVKRTGEKVFLECVQDMDHENMFWYRQDPGLGLRLIYFSYDVKMKEKGDIPEGYSVSREKKERFSLILESASTNQTSMYLCASSLTQQVSTDTQYFGPGTRLTVL.